This TCR beta chain is from a study of T cells after yellow fever vaccination. Overall study findings and caveats: Contaminants from the bulk population, in the form of abundant clonotypes, could be found in FACS-sorted repertoires.

The germline CDR1 and CDR2 sequences are SGHTA and FQGTGA. The CDR3 totals 15 residues. V dropped 5 bases and J dropped 8; count of bases not matched to a gene: 11. In TCRdb, the 5' RACE reads were re-called with MiXCR into one record per CDR3 protein. Among some 260,000 distinct CDR3 sequences listed, 5.2% were seen once. Concerning this clonotype: Its target is not known.

V and J are TRBV7-3 and TRBJ2-1; 8 bases fit TRBD2. The specimen was CD4+ T cells sorted from PBMCs, collected on the day of the yellow fever booster vaccination. The receptor was derived from a man in his late teens or twenties who received the YFV17D yellow fever vaccine. As DNA, the CDR3 is TGTGCCAGCAGCCGTCTGGGGACTAGGGGAGATGAGCAGTTCTTC. As protein: CASSRLGTRGDEQFF.